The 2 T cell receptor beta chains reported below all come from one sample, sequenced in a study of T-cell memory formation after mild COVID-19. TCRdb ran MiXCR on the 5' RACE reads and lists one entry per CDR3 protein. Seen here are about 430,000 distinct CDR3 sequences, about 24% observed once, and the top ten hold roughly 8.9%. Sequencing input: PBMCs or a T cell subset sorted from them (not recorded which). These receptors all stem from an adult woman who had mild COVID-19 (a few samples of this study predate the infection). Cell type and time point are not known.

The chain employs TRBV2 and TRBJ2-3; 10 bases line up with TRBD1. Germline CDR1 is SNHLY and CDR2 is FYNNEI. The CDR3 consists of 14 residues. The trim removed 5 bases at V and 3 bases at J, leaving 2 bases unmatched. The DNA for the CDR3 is TGTGCCAGCAGTTGGACAGGGGGTACAGATACGCAGTATTTT. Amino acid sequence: CASSWTGGTDTQYF.

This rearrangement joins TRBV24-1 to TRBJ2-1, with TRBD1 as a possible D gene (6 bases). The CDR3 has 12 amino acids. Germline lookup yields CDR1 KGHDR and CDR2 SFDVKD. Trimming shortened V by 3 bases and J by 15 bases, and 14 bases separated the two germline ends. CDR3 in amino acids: CATSDPQGPAFF. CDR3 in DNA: TGTGCCACCAGTGATCCACAGGGCCCAGCGTTCTTC.